The text below deals with one TCR beta chain. Authors' data handling: From reference gene primer amplification, estimates of nucleated cell counts were derived. The protocol was immunoSEQ multiplex PCR, while the TCRdb copy is restricted to in-frame clones and leaves out a portion. The DNA was the basis for D and trimming; V, J and clone size are from that table. Among over 90,000 clones listed, around 82% were seen once. This entry is derived from a study of blood T cell repertoires in COVID-19. Study context: Specimens from acute and convalescent COVID-19 originated in the United States, Italy and Spain. T cells, B-cell-depleted T cells, or PBMCs supplied cDNA or gDNA.

Germline V lookup: CDR1 LGHNA, CDR2 YNFKEQ. This CDR3 is built from 13 residues. V lost 4 bases, J lost 3 bases, and 9 bases lay in between. The specimen was peripheral blood. This chain joins TRBV4-2 and TRBJ2-5; D is possibly TRBD1 (5 bases). This TCR was recovered from a man aged 45-65 years with active or convalescent COVID-19. DNA of the CDR3: TGTGCCAGCAGCCGTTCACAGGAAGAGACCCAGTACTTC. Protein product: CASSRSQEETQYF.